Each of the 10 T cell receptor beta chains below was sequenced from the same sample in a study of cytomegalovirus exposure and HLA in healthy donors. Both 60 Vbeta primers and 13 Jbeta primers went into the PCR. Assay used: immunoSEQ multiplex PCR; TCRdb lists only in-frame clones, some missing. The sample includes about 160,000 clones. Input material: PBMCs. The receptor source for this set is a woman in her 50s in good health and CMV-seronegative.

V and J are TRBV6-5 and TRBJ1-2; TRBD1 aligns across 7 bases. The CDR3 covers 14 residues. The ends lost 6 bases at V and 4 bases at J; junction bases unmatched: 8. Germline lookup yields CDR1 MNHEY and CDR2 SVGAGI. CDR3 bases: TGTGCCAGCAGCCTCCGGGACAGAGGCTATGGCTACACCTTC. Translated, it gives CASSLRDRGYGYTF.

The V gene is TRBV11-2, the J gene TRBJ2-3; the match to TRBD2 covers 12 bases. There are 15 residues in the CDR3. Germline CDR1 is SGHAT and CDR2 is FQNNGV. The trim removed 4 bases at V and 4 bases at J, leaving 3 bases unmatched. This CDR3 reads CASSSTSGSADTQYF. As DNA, the CDR3 is TGTGCCAGCAGCTCGACTAGCGGGAGCGCAGATACGCAGTATTTT.

The rearrangement joins TRBV5-5 to TRBJ2-7, with 8 bases identical to TRBD2. Germline lookup yields CDR1 SGHKS and CDR2 YYEKEE (reference sequence). V lost 4 bases and J lost 6; bases outside the gene matches: 12. This CDR3 has 15 amino acids. The CDR3 sequence: CASSLRWRGEIEQYF. The CDR3 DNA sequence: TGTGCCAGCAGCCTAAGGTGGCGGGGGGAAATCGAGCAGTACTTC.

CDR3 in DNA: TGTGCCAGCAGCTTGGGGCTAGCTCGTAACGAGCAGTACTTC. It translates to CASSLGLARNEQYF. The chain recombines TRBV5-4 with TRBJ2-7; tentative D call: TRBD2 (5 bases). Germline CDR1 reads SGHNT; CDR2 reads YYREEE (reference sequence). The CDR3 consists of 14 residues. The V and J ends lost 0 bases and 5 bases respectively, with 12 bases between them.

The V and J genes are TRBV2 and TRBJ1-3; D call uncertain. CDR3 length equals 16 residues. V shed 2 bases and J shed 4 bases, with 15 bases lying between them. Per germline, CDR1 SNHLY and CDR2 FYNNEI. The CDR3 DNA reads as TGTGCCAGCAGTGAATCCCCTCTGCGGATCGGAAACACCATATATTTT. It is translated as CASSESPLRIGNTIYF.

The gene calls are TRBV14 and TRBJ2-7; 7 positions match TRBD2. V lost 8 bases, J lost 3 bases, and 7 bases stayed unmatched. The CDR3 runs to 13 residues. The V gene's germline CDR1 is SGHDN and CDR2 FVKESK. The CDR3 DNA reads TGTGCCAGCTCGGGAGGTTACATCTACGAGCAGTACTTC. It specifies CASSGGYIYEQYF.

This chain connects TRBV9 to TRBJ2-2; 9 bases are shared with TRBD1. The CDR3 runs to 17 residues. Germline-derived CDR1 and CDR2 are SGDLS and YYNGEE. Unmatched junction bases numbered 8, after V lost 0 bases and J lost 5 bases. The CDR3 DNA sequence: TGTGCCAGCAGCGTAGCCCCTTCCGGGACAGGGACCGGGGAGCTGTTTTTT. It yields the protein CASSVAPSGTGTGELFF.

The CDR3 region is CASSVQGKVGQETQYF. The CDR3 DNA reads TGCGCCAGCAGCGTACAGGGGAAGGTAGGGCAAGAGACCCAGTACTTC. This chain links TRBV4-3 with TRBJ2-5; 7 nucleotides align to TRBD1. Germline CDR1 LGHNA, CDR2 YSLEER. This CDR3 has 16 residues. The junction had 11 bases not matched to a gene; V was cut back by 5 bases and J by 2 bases.

V usage is TRBV13 and J usage is TRBJ2-2; 11 nucleotides match TRBD1. Germline V gene lookup returns CDR1 PRHDT and CDR2 FYEKMQ (reference sequence). V lost 4 bases, J lost 7 bases, and 5 bases stayed unmatched. The CDR3 runs to 15 residues. The CDR3 sequence is CASSSGQGGNGELFF. CDR3 DNA: TGTGCCAGCAGCTCGGGACAGGGGGGGAACGGGGAGCTGTTTTTT.

The chain carries TRBV5-1 and TRBJ1-4, with D perhaps TRBD1 (5 bases). There are 16 residues in the CDR3. V lost 3 bases to trimming and J lost 0 bases, with 12 bases between them. Germline V gives CDR1 SGHRS, CDR2 YFSETQ. The CDR3: CASSSLGVATNEKLFF. In DNA form, the CDR3 reads TGCGCCAGCAGCTCTTTAGGGGTGGCAACTAATGAAAAACTGTTTTTT.